This is a list of T cell receptor beta chains from one sample in a study of tissue T cells after allogeneic stem cell transplantation. Sequencing was performed with immunoSEQ multiplex PCR; in TCRdb, only in-frame clones are kept and a portion is missing. The sample shows about 1,100 clones, around three fifths of them seen only once. The sample here was stomach tissue, taken at autopsy. These receptors were obtained from a male patient aged 60 or over with steroid-refractory graft-versus-host disease after an allogeneic stem cell transplant. Some T cells here may be from the graft donor. Both conserved end residues are trimmed from each CDR3. Each record gives: CDR3 protein, V gene, CDR3 length.

SVAGSGNTIY,TRBV29-1,10
ASRGGRSSGETQY,TRBV7-9,13
SVEQGLGTEAF,TRBV29-1,11
ASLPAGGGYEQY,TRBV18,12
ASSQEGGRSEEQY,TRBV4-2,13
AISRDRVSYGYT,TRBV10-3,12
ASSLQDGTDTQY,TRBV7-3,12
ASSPGTGSTDTQY,TRBV2,13
ASSQRDYEQY,TRBV3-1/TRBV3-2,10
ASSQQVFATNEKLF,TRBV4-2,14
ASSPAPGPLDHSNQPQH,TRBV4-1,17
ASSLGGPMETQY,TRBV7-3,12
ASSQDLGEGTEAF,TRBV4-3,13
ASSPEADTQY,TRBV11-2,10
ASSSGGNHEQY,TRBV7-9,11
ATGDGETQY,TRBV24-1,9
ARRLGAGGGETQY,TRBV5-6,13
ASSPAGTANEQY,TRBV18,12
ASSIQGANTEAF,TRBV19,12
ASSPRDGISGANVLT,TRBV7-2,15
SATTAFNQPQH,TRBV29-1,11
ASSLEGTSGGEQF,TRBV5-1,13
ASSQDISAAASYNEQF,TRBV4-1,16
ASSLVGGQETQY,TRBV5-5,12
ASRSLGGGSEDTQY,TRBV7-8,14
ASKGSSNYGYT,TRBV2,11
ATSVAGEETQY,TRBV24-1,11
ASTFGGSGQPQH,TRBV2,12
ASSPRTGFGTEAF,TRBV4-2,13
ASSQDHPLGGGYDYGYT,TRBV4-3,17
ASSQADGGYGYT,TRBV4-3,12
ASSYDNEQF,TRBV6-2/TRBV6-3,9
ASSQQGTIQY,TRBV5-5,10
ASSLGRGDRETQY,TRBV7-2,13
ASSEAEVGRWADKKPNTGELF,TRBV6-1,21
ASSSGQTQVNEQF,TRBV7-6,13
ASSRGGDEQY,TRBV12-3/TRBV12-4,10
ASSLPPTDTQY,TRBV5-4,11
ASSPRAWVNGELF,TRBV4-2,13
ASSASGGGPFEQF,TRBV7-2,13
ASSSRQVVPLH,TRBV7-2,11
ASSSGYSETQY,TRBV6-2/TRBV6-3,11
AISEMAVRSGYT,TRBV10-3,12
ASRPSTGVRSPLH,TRBV6-5,13
ASSLMGDYGYT,TRBV5-6,11
ASSSGLAETQY,TRBV7-2,11
ASSQSREQF,TRBV12-3/TRBV12-4,9
ASSGGTASTDTQY,TRBV2,13
ASSPGDTQY,TRBV9,9
ASSQDGGDGSPLH,TRBV4-3,13
ASSSGTSSTDTQY,TRBV2,13
ASSPPGSQETQY,TRBV18,12
ASSIQGYQETQY,TRBV5-1,12
ASNRWAEAF,TRBV7-9,9
ASSVQGSNTGELF,TRBV5-1,13